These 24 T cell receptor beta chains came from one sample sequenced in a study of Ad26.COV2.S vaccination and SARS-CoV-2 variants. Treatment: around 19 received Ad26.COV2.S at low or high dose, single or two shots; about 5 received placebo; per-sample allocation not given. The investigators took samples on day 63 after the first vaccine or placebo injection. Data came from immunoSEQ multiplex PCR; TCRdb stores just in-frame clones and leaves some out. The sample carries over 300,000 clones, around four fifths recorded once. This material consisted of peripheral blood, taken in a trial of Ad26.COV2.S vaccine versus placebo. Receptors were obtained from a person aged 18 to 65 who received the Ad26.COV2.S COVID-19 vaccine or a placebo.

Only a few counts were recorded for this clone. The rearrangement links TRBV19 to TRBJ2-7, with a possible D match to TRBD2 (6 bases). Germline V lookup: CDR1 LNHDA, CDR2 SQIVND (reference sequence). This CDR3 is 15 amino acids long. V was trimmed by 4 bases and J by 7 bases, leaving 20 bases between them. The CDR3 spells CASSTAGRLAGEQYF. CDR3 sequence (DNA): TGTGCCAGTAGTACCGCGGGACGCCTGGCTGGGGAGCAGTACTTC.

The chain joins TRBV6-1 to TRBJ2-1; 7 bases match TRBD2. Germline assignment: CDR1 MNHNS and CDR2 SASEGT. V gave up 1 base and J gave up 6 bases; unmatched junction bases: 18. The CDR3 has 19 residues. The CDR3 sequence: CASSEEGRVAGTRVNEQFF. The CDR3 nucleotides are TGTGCCAGCAGTGAAGAAGGGAGGGTTGCAGGCACCCGGGTCAATGAGCAGTTCTTC.

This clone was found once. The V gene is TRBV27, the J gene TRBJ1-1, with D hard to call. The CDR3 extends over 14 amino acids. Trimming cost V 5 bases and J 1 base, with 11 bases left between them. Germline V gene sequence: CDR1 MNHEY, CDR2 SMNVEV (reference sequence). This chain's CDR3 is CASSPPWGNTEAFF. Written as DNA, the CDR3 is TGTGCCAGCAGTCCTCCCTGGGGGAACACTGAAGCTTTCTTT.

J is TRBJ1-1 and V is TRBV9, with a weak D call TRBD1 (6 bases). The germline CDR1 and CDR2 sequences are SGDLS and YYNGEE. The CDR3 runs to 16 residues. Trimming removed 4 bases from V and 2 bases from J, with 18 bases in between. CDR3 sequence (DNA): TGTGCCAGCAGCCACGTGTGGGGGGGCAGCAACACTGAAGCTTTCTTT. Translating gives CASSHVWGGSNTEAFF.

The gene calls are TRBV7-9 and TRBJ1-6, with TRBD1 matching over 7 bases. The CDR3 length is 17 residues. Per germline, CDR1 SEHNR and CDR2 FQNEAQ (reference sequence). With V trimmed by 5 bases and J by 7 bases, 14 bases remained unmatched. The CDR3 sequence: CASSDSTGVSTNSPLHF. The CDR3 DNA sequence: TGTGCCAGCAGCGATTCTACAGGGGTATCCACGAATTCACCCCTCCACTTT.

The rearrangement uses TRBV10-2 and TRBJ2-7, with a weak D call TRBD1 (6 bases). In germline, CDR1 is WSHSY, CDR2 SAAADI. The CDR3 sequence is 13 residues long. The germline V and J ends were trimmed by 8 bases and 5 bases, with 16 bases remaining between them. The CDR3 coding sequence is TGCGCCAGCCGGTCAAGGGGGTCCCACGAGCAGTACTTC. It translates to CASRSRGSHEQYF.

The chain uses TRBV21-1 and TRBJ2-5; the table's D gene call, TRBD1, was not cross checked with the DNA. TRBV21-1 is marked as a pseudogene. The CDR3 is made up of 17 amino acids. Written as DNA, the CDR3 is TGTGCCAGCAGCAAGTCCGGCGACAGGGAAGGTTTAGCGACCCAGTACTTC. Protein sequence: CASSKSGDREGLATQYF.

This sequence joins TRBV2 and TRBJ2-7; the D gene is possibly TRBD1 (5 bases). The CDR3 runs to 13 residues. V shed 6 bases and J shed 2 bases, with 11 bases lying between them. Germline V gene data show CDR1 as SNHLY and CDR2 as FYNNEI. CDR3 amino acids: CASRNRLPYEQYF. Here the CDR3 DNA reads TGTGCCAGCAGAAACAGGTTACCCTACGAGCAGTACTTC. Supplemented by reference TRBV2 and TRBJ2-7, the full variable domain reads EPEVTQTPSHQVTQMGQEVILRCVPISNHLYFYWYRQILGQKVEFLVSFYNNEISEKSEIFDDQFSVERPDGSNFTLKIRSTKLEDSAMYFCASRNRLPYEQYFGPGTRLTVT.

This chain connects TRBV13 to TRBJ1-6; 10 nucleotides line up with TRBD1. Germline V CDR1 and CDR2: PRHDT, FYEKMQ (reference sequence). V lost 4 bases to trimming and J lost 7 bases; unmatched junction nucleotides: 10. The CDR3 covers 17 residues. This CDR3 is CASSSLRDRGRNSPLHF. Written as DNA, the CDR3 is TGTGCCAGCAGCTCCCTCAGGGACAGGGGTCGGAATTCACCCCTCCACTTT.

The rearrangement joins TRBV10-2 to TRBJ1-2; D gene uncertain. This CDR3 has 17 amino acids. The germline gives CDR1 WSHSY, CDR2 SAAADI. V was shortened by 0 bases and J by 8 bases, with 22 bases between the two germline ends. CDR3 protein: CASSESLQNHLGYGYTF. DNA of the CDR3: TGCGCCAGCAGTGAGTCTTTACAGAATCATTTAGGCTACGGCTACACCTTC.

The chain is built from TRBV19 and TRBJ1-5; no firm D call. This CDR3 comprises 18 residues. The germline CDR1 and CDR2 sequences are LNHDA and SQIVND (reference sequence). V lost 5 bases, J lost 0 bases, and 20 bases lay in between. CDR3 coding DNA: TGTGCCAGTAGTCCCCTTGGCTTGTCCGACTATAGCAATCAGCCCCAGCATTTT. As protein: CASSPLGLSDYSNQPQHF. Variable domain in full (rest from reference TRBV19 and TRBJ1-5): DGGITQSPKYLFRKEGQNVTLSCEQNLNHDAMYWYRQDPGQGLRLIYYSQIVNDFQKGDIAEGYSVSREKKESFPLTVTSAQKNPTAFYLCASSPLGLSDYSNQPQHFGDGTRLSIL.

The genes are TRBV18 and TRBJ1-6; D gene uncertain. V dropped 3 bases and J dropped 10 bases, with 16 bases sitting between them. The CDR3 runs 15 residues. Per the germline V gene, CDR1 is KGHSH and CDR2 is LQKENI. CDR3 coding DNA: TGTGCCAGCTCACCGTTAGGGAGAATGGGGTCACCCCTCCACTTT. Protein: CASSPLGRMGSPLHF.

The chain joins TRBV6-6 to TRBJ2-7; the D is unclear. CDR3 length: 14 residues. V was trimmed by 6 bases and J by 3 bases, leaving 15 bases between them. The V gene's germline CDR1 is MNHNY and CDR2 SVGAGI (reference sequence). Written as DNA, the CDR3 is TGTGCCAGCAGATCTTTAGGCAGTGACTACGAGCAGTACTTC. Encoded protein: CASRSLGSDYEQYF.

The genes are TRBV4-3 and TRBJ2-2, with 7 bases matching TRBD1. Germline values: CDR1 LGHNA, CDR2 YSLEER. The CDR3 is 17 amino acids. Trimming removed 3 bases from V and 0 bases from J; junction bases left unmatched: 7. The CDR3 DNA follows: TGCGCCAGCAGCCAGAGCAACAGGGGTTCGAACACCGGGGAGCTGTTTTTT. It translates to CASSQSNRGSNTGELFF.

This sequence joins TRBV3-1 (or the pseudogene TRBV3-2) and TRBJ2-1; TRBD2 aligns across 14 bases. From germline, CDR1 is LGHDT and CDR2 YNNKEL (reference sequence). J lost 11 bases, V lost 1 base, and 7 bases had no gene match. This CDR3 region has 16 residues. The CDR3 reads CASSQGGGLAGVKQFF. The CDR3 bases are TGTGCCAGCAGCCAAGGAGGGGGACTAGCGGGGGTGAAGCAGTTCTTC.

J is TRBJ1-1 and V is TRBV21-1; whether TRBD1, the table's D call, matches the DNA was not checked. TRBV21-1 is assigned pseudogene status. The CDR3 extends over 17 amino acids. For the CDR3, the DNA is TGTGCCAGCAGCAAAGTGAATTCGATGTCAGGGAACACTGAAGCTTTCTTT. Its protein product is CASSKVNSMSGNTEAFF.

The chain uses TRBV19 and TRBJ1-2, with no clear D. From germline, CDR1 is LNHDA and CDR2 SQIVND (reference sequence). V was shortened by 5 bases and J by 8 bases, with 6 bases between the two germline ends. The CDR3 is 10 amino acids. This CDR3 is CASSSRGYTF. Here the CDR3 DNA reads TGTGCCAGTAGTTCCAGAGGCTACACCTTC.

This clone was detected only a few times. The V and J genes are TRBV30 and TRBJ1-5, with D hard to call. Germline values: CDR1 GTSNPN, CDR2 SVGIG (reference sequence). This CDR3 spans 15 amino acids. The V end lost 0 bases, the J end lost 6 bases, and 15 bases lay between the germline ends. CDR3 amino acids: CAWSVHWVYSQPQHF. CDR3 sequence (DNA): TGTGCCTGGAGTGTACATTGGGTGTACTCTCAGCCCCAGCATTTT.

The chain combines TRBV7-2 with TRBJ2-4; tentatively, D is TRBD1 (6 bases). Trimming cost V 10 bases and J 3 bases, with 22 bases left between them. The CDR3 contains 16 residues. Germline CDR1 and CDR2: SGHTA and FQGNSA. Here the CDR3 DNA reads TGTGCCACTAAAACCGGGGCAGGGGCAAACAAAAACATTCAGTACTTC. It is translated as CATKTGAGANKNIQYF. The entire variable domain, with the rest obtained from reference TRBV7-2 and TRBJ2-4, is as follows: GAGVSQSPSNKVTEKGKDVELRCDPISGHTALYWYRQSLGQGLEFLIYFQGNSAPDKSGLPSDRFSAERTGGSVSTLTIQRTQQEDSAVYLCATKTGAGANKNIQYFGAGTRLSVL.

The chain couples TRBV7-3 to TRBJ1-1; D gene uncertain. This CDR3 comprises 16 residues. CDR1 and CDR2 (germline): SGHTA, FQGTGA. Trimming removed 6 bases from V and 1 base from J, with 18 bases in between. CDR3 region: CASRAEGGWANTEAFF. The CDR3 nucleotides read TGTGCCAGCAGAGCCGAAGGAGGGTGGGCGAACACTGAAGCTTTCTTT.

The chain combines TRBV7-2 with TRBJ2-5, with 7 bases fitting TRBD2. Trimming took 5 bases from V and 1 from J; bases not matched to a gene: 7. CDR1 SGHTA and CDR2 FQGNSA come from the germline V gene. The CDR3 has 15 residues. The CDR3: CASSLGLQFQETQYF. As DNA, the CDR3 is TGTGCCAGCAGCCTGGGACTACAATTCCAAGAGACCCAGTACTTC.

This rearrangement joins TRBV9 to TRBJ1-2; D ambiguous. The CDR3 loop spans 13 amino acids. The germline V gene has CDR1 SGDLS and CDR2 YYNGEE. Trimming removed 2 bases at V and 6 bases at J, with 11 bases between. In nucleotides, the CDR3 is TGTGCCAGCAGCGTCGGTAGATTAGATGGCTACACCTTC. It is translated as CASSVGRLDGYTF.

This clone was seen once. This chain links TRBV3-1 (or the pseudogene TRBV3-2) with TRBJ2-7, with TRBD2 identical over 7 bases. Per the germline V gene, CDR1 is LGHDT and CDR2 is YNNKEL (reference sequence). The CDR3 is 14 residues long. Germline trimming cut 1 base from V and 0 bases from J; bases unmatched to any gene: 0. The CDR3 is CASSQASGSYEQYF. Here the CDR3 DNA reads TGTGCCAGCAGCCAAGCTAGCGGCTCCTACGAGCAGTACTTC.

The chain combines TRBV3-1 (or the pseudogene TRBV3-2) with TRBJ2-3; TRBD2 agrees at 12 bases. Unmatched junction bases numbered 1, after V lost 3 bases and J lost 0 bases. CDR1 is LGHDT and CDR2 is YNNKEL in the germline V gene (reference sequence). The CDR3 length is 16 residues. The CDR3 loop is CASSHGLAGSTDTQYF. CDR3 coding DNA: TGTGCCAGCAGCCACGGACTAGCGGGAAGCACAGATACGCAGTATTTT.